This T cell receptor beta chain was documented in a study of T cells expressing NK-cell markers. Study as a whole: It was sorted CD3+CD56-NKG2C+, CD3+CD56+NKG2C- and CD3+CD56+NKG2C+ T cells that provided the TCR beta repertoires. With respect to HCMV, most of the eight sequenced donors were seropositive, and one was seronegative.

Germline V CDR1 and CDR2: LNHDA, SQIVND (reference sequence). The CDR3 spans 15 residues. For each CDR3 protein, TCRdb gives one entry from its re-call of the 5' RACE reads, without DNA. This sample's table reports over 150,000 distinct CDR3 sequences. Regarding the study as a whole: Dominant NKG2C+ clonotype frequencies of about 1.0-7.0% of CD8+ T cells were measured in five or six donors. There remained a lack of clarity about HCMV specificity of expanded NKG2C+ T cell clones.

Concerning this clonotype itself: What it binds is not known.

This chain joins TRBV19 and TRBJ2-1. The TCR comes from a man aged 18 to 69 in good health. The sample taken for sequencing was blood T cells: a sorted CD56 or NKG2C T cell subset, CD4+ or CD8+ T cells, or bulk PBMC T cells (not recorded which). The CDR3 spells CASSADQGLWNEQFF.